This passage covers 23 T cell receptor beta chains from one sample sequenced in a study of cytomegalovirus exposure and HLA in healthy donors. PCR was performed using 60 Vbeta and 13 Jbeta primers. Data came from immunoSEQ multiplex PCR; TCRdb stores just in-frame clones and leaves some out. The sample contains about 160,000 clones, roughly 80% of which appear only once. The sequencing input was PBMCs. The receptor source for this set is a woman between 45 and 60 years old in good health and CMV-seronegative.

This chain links TRBV18 with TRBJ2-3; D gene uncertain. V lost 0 bases and J 5 bases, leaving 6 bases between the germline ends. Germline assignment: CDR1 KGHSH and CDR2 LQKENI. The CDR3 contains 13 residues. CDR3 sequence reads: CASSPPLVDTQYF. The CDR3, as DNA: TGTGCCAGCTCACCACCTCTCGTAGATACGCAGTATTTT.

This clone was seen only a few times. This rearrangement joins TRBV18 to TRBJ1-1; 11 nucleotides line up with TRBD1. V lost 4 bases, J lost 1 base, and 5 bases stayed unmatched. The CDR3 is made up of 16 amino acids. In germline, CDR1 is KGHSH, CDR2 LQKENI. Here the CDR3 DNA reads TGTGCCAGCTCACTATGGACAGGGGGCTCGAACACTGAAGCTTTCTTT. As protein: CASSLWTGGSNTEAFF.

This rearrangement joins TRBV19 to TRBJ2-7, with D possibly TRBD1 on 6 matching bases. This CDR3 contains 13 residues. The germline gives CDR1 LNHDA, CDR2 SQIVND (reference sequence). Between the trimmed V and J ends, which lost 5 bases and 4 bases, there was a span of 12 bases. CDR3 amino acids: CASSLERGYEQYF. The CDR3 DNA reads TGTGCCAGTAGTCTCGAGAGGGGGTACGAGCAGTACTTC.

This rearrangement joins TRBV7-3 to TRBJ2-5, with D possibly being TRBD2 (6 bases). V lost 3 bases and J 4 bases, leaving 12 bases between the germline ends. The germline V gene has CDR1 SGHTA and CDR2 FQGTGA. The CDR3 is 14 amino acids. CDR3 nucleotide sequence: TGTGCCAGCAGCTTCTTGGGGGGAGGAGAGACCCAGTACTTC. Its protein is CASSFLGGGETQYF.

The CDR3 protein is CSVEDSIEAFF. The CDR3 region has the DNA TGCAGCGTTGAAGATTCCATTGAAGCTTTCTTT. This chain uses TRBV29-1 with TRBJ1-1; D remains ambiguous. Trimming removed 0 bases at V and 7 bases at J, with 6 bases between. The CDR3 spans 11 residues. Germline-derived CDR1 and CDR2 are SQVTM and ANQGSEA. Complete variable domain (other parts from reference TRBV29-1 and TRBJ1-1): SAVISQKPSRDICQRGTSLTIQCQVDSQVTMMFWYRQQPGQSLTLIATANQGSEATYESGFVIDKFPISRPNLTFSTLTVSNMSPEDSSIYLCSVEDSIEAFFGQGTRLTVV.

The chain uses TRBV6-1 and TRBJ1-1; D is unresolved. Per germline, CDR1 MNHNS and CDR2 SASEGT. The CDR3 runs 15 residues. Between the trimmed V and J ends, which lost 7 bases and 2 bases, there was a span of 17 bases. The CDR3 region is CASTAKVQVNTEAFF. CDR3 bases: TGTGCCAGCACGGCTAAAGTTCAGGTAAACACTGAAGCTTTCTTT.

V gene TRBV20-1 combines with J gene TRBJ2-3, with D hard to call. In germline, CDR1 is DFQATT, CDR2 SNEGSKA (reference sequence). This CDR3 region has 11 residues. Trimming stripped 4 bases from V and 6 bases from J, with 8 bases between. CDR3 sequence (DNA): TGCAGTGCTACCTCTCAGGATACGCAGTATTTT. Amino acids: CSATSQDTQYF.

A single count supports this clone. The chain combines TRBV6-6 with TRBJ2-5; TRBD2 matches 11 bases. Trimming cost V 3 bases and J 2 bases; bases outside gene matches: 5. Germline V gene sequence: CDR1 MNHNY, CDR2 SVGAGI (reference sequence). This CDR3 comprises 16 residues. Here the CDR3 reads CASSYSGGAGQETQYF. CDR3 bases: TGTGCCAGCAGTTATAGCGGGGGGGCGGGGCAAGAGACCCAGTACTTC.

The chain carries TRBV28 and TRBJ1-5; 7 nucleotides agree with TRBD1. This CDR3 has 17 residues. Germline trimming cut 3 bases from V and 0 bases from J; bases unmatched to any gene: 8. Germline-derived CDR1 and CDR2 are MDHEN and SYDVKM. The chain's CDR3 is CASSLYGTENSNQPQHF. DNA for the CDR3: TGTGCCAGCAGTTTGTACGGGACAGAGAATAGCAATCAGCCCCAGCATTTT.

This clone was counted between two and nine times. The V and J genes are TRBV7-2 and TRBJ2-3; 8 bases match TRBD2. This CDR3 comprises 14 residues. V dropped 3 bases and J dropped 5; count of bases not matched to a gene: 4. Germline V gene lookup returns CDR1 SGHTA and CDR2 FQGNSA. The CDR3 reads CASSLRGVGDTQYF. The CDR3 DNA sequence: TGTGCCAGCAGCTTGCGGGGGGTGGGAGATACGCAGTATTTT.

This clone has just a few counts. The CDR3 sequence: CASSQENRVYGYTF. The CDR3 DNA reads as TGTGCCAGCAGCCAAGAAAACAGGGTCTATGGCTACACCTTC. The genes are TRBV4-2 and TRBJ1-2; tentatively, D is TRBD1 (6 bases). The CDR3 is 14 amino acids. Germline V gene sequence: CDR1 LGHNA, CDR2 YNFKEQ. V lost 0 bases to trimming and J lost 4 bases, with 9 bases between them.

The V gene is TRBV7-2, the J gene TRBJ1-3; 8 bases agree with TRBD1. The CDR3 length is 17 residues. V shed 5 bases and J 0 bases; nucleotides not matched to a gene: 9. The V gene's germline CDR1 is SGHTA and CDR2 FQGNSA. In DNA form, the CDR3 reads TGTGCCAGCAGCCCCCGGACAGGGCCAAGCTCTGGAAACACCATATATTTT. Its protein product is CASSPRTGPSSGNTIYF.

This sequence joins TRBV27 and TRBJ1-5, with D possibly being TRBD1 (5 bases). The CDR3 is 20 amino acids. CDR1 is MNHEY and CDR2 is SMNVEV in the germline V gene (reference sequence). Deletions cut 2 bases from V and 0 bases from J, with 23 bases between. The CDR3 sequence is CASSLRLGRADLDSNQPQHF. The DNA of the CDR3 is TGTGCCAGCAGTTTACGATTAGGCAGGGCCGATTTAGATAGCAATCAGCCCCAGCATTTT.

The chain couples TRBV13 to TRBJ2-7; a possible D gene is TRBD1 (6 bases). V lost 5 bases and J lost 0, with 8 bases in between. The CDR3 consists of 13 residues. From germline, CDR1 is PRHDT and CDR2 FYEKMQ (reference sequence). The CDR3 here is CASSAGASYEQYF. CDR3 nucleotide sequence: TGTGCCAGCAGCGCAGGGGCCTCCTACGAGCAGTACTTC.

The V and J genes are TRBV7-2 and TRBJ2-7; 8 bases match TRBD1. The trim removed 4 bases at V and 2 bases at J, leaving 7 bases unmatched. Germline V gives CDR1 SGHTA, CDR2 FQGNSA. The CDR3 has 15 residues. CDR3 DNA: TGTGCCAGCAGCTACCGGACAGGGAGTGCCTACGAGCAGTACTTC. It yields the protein CASSYRTGSAYEQYF.

CDR3 DNA sequence: TGTGCCAGCAGTTCCACAGGGACCCCCACAGATACGCAGTATTTT. Translation gives CASSSTGTPTDTQYF. V and J are TRBV7-3 and TRBJ2-3; the D gene is possibly TRBD1 (6 bases). From germline, CDR1 is SGHTA and CDR2 FQGTGA. Trimming took 6 bases from V and 2 from J, leaving 15 bases between them. The CDR3 totals 15 residues.

The chain employs TRBV7-2 and TRBJ1-2, with D perhaps TRBD1 (6 bases). CDR1 SGHTA and CDR2 FQGNSA come from the germline V gene. This CDR3 region has 18 residues. Trimming shortened V by 4 bases and J by 8 bases, and 29 bases separated the two germline ends. The CDR3 protein is CASSYTLGLGGRISGYTF. The CDR3 DNA sequence: TGTGCCAGCAGCTACACCCTGGGTTTGGGGGGGCGCATTTCGGGCTACACCTTC.

This clone was found a few times. The chain recombines TRBV11-2 with TRBJ2-7; 10 bases line up with TRBD2. The CDR3 is 17 residues long. Trimming removed 1 base from V and 0 bases from J; junction bases left unmatched: 6. Germline CDR1 SGHAT, CDR2 FQNNGV. CDR3 DNA sequence: TGTGCCAGCAGCTTAGGCTGGACTAGCGGATACTCCTACGAGCAGTACTTC. It encodes CASSLGWTSGYSYEQYF.

The V and J genes are TRBV5-6 and TRBJ2-7; no reliable D call. Looked up from germline, CDR1 is SGHDT and CDR2 is YYEEEE. With 7 bases removed from V and 0 bases from J, the gap between germline ends came to 8 bases. The CDR3 has 12 amino acids. This CDR3 is CASGSSSYEQYF. The CDR3 region has the DNA TGTGCCAGCGGCTCTAGCTCCTACGAGCAGTACTTC.

The chain joins TRBV29-1 to TRBJ2-3; 9 nucleotides align to TRBD1. V was clipped by 4 bases and J by 1 base; unmatched bases: 3. This CDR3 is 14 amino acids long. Germline values: CDR1 SQVTM, CDR2 ANQGSEA. The CDR3 coding sequence is TGCAGCGTTGGGGGGGACAGGGGCACAGATACGCAGTATTTT. This translates into CSVGGDRGTDTQYF.

V and J are TRBV2 and TRBJ2-6, with D unresolved. Trimming shortened V by 4 bases and J by 1 base, and 14 bases separated the two germline ends. The germline gives CDR1 SNHLY, CDR2 FYNNEI. The CDR3 has 17 residues. The CDR3 loop reads CASSGSPLFSGANVLTF. The CDR3 DNA sequence: TGTGCCAGCAGTGGATCTCCTCTATTTTCTGGGGCCAACGTCCTGACTTTC.

This chain joins TRBV27 and TRBJ1-6; D remains unclear. V was shortened by 7 bases and J by 0 bases, with 4 bases between the two germline ends. CDR1 is MNHEY and CDR2 is SMNVEV in the germline V gene (reference sequence). The CDR3 consists of 13 residues. CDR3 nucleotides: TGTGCCAGCAAGAGCTCCTATAATTCACCCCTCCACTTT. Encoded protein: CASKSSYNSPLHF.

This rearrangement joins TRBV10-3 to TRBJ2-3, with TRBD2 matching 12 bases. Germline lookup yields CDR1 ENHRY and CDR2 SYGVKD. There are 14 residues in the CDR3. After removal of 7 bases from V and 4 bases from J, the junction contained 3 bases not matched to a gene. Here the CDR3 reads CAIKTSGGPDTQYF. CDR3 DNA: TGTGCCATCAAGACTAGCGGGGGACCAGATACGCAGTATTTT.